The next 4 T cell receptor beta chains were all read from a single sample in a study of high-grade serous ovarian cancer treatment subgroups. Tumor tissue was taken before any definitive surgery or chemotherapy was given. TCRdb keeps only in-frame clones here, not all; method: immunoSEQ multiplex PCR. The sample lists about 4,800 clones; about three quarters were seen once. The specimen sequenced was tumor tissue. These receptors were obtained from a human donor with high-grade serous ovarian cancer.

The chain links TRBV28 to TRBJ1-4, with 11 nucleotides matching TRBD1. Germline-derived CDR1 and CDR2 are MDHEN and SYDVKM. Unmatched junction bases numbered 5, after V lost 6 bases and J lost 8 bases. CDR3 size: 14 residues. Here the CDR3 reads CASRPGTGGEKLFF. The CDR3 DNA sequence: TGTGCCAGCAGGCCTGGGACAGGGGGGGAAAAACTGTTTTTT.

The chain recombines TRBV7-9 with TRBJ1-6; D is ambiguous. This CDR3 spans 16 amino acids. V was shortened by 5 bases and J by 2 bases, with 13 bases between the two germline ends. Germline-derived CDR1 and CDR2 are SEHNR and FQNEAQ (reference sequence). CDR3 sequence: CASSAQNRPYNSPLHF. DNA for the CDR3: TGTGCCAGCAGCGCGCAGAACAGACCCTATAATTCACCCCTCCACTTT.

This chain links TRBV28 with TRBJ2-7, with 15 positions matching TRBD2. The junction had 9 bases not matched to a gene; V was cut back by 3 bases and J by 0 bases. The CDR3 loop spans 19 amino acids. Germline V lookup: CDR1 MDHEN, CDR2 SYDVKM. The CDR3 DNA sequence: TGTGCCAGCAGTTTCCCCGGGACTAGCGGGAGGCGGAGCTCCTACGAGCAGTACTTC. Translating it yields CASSFPGTSGRRSSYEQYF.

This clone was seen a handful of times. This sequence joins TRBV19 and TRBJ2-6, with 7 bases identical to TRBD1. Unmatched junction bases numbered 6, after V lost 1 base and J lost 0 bases. The CDR3 spans 18 residues. CDR1 is LNHDA and CDR2 is SQIVND in the germline V gene (reference sequence). CDR3 DNA: TGTGCCAGTAGTATAGTTTACAGGGGAACCTCTGGGGCCAACGTCCTGACTTTC. Its protein product is CASSIVYRGTSGANVLTF.